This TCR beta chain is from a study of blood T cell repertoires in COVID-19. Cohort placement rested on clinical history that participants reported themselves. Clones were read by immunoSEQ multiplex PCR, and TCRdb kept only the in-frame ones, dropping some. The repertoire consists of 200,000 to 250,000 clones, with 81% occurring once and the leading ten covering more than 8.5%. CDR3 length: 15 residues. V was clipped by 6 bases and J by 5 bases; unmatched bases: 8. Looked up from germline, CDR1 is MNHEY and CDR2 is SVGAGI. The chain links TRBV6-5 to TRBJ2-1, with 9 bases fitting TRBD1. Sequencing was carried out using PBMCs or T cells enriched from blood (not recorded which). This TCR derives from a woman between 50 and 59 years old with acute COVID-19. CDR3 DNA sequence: TGTGCCAGCAGGCCCGGGACAGGGCTCGACAATGAGCAGTTCTTC. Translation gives CASRPGTGLDNEQFF.